Listed here is a single T cell receptor beta chain. The antigen it binds to is not known. The sample holds no much larger clone one base away, and base qualities are not on file. This entry is derived from a study of PD-1 blockade in classical Hodgkin lymphoma (TCRdb year 2020). Context from the whole study: Nivolumab dosing was 3 mg/kg intravenously every 2 weeks, continuing until either disease progression or unacceptable toxicity. The study used CyTOF and TCR beta sequencing to define a peripheral blood immune signature of response to PD-1 blockade in classical Hodgkin lymphoma. What the research found in general, with its limitations: Trial patients achieving complete response had baseline diversity similar to newly diagnosed patients, whereas partial responders and progressors had significantly lower diversity. By C4D1, a significant rise was seen in CD4+ TCR diversity but not in CD8+ TCR diversity (p=0.0027 vs p=0.16), and the rise was most apparent among complete responders (p=0.02). Baseline TCR diversity was reported to be lower in newly diagnosed patients than in healthy donors, and even lower in relapsed/refractory patients. The study was restricted to a single clinical trial cohort, and the causes of repertoire differences, possibly disease activity or prior therapy, were left undefined. Patients starting nivolumab less than 1 year after ASCT had lower diversity and were excluded from later analyses to avoid confounding by immune reconstitution.

Genomic DNA was extracted with the Qiagen DNeasy kit from unsorted PBMCs and from negatively selected CD4+ and CD8+ fractions. TCR beta CDR3 regions were subjected to amplification by immunoSEQ multiplex PCR with primers that anneal to V and J segments. A synthetic immune receptor repertoire was used to minimize amplification bias, and any remaining bias was removed computationally after sequencing. The published analysis was carried out like this. Custom Python scripts were used to quantify repertoire diversity as the Shannon entropy index. Unsorted, CD4+ and CD8+ repertoires were analyzed separately, except in combined analyses where CD4+ and CD8+ sequences were merged in silico. Clonal expansion was defined as at least a 2-fold frequency increase after treatment relative to C1D1, with a pseudocount of 0.5 for undetected baseline clones. Singleton clones were defined as clones with 0 or 1 copy at C1D1, and non-singleton clones were defined as clones with 2 or more copies. Clones expanded in unsorted samples were annotated as CD4+, CD8+ or unknown by matching protein sequences in sorted samples from the same patient. Wilcoxon tests on paired samples were used to test diversity changes from C1D1 to C4D1. Imported from immuneACCESS, the table was reduced by TCRdb to in-frame sequences with V and J called. These copies leave out some clones; in studies compared against another copy, an unresolved V gene accounts for under half, and the cause of the remainder is not known. V and J calls and clone size are copied from that table; D and trimming were computed from the DNA. Within this sample are 50,000 to 75,000 clones, with about 91% of them counted one time only. Around 13% of the sample is taken by the ten largest.

The time point label here, explained by the study, means: cycle 1 day 1 (C1D1), immediately before nivolumab initiation. All trial patients had relapsed after autologous stem cell transplantation, with cohorts A, B and C differing in prior brentuximab vedotin exposure. The trial cohort included 45 to 65 patients with relapsed/refractory classical Hodgkin lymphoma, and each patient had a best overall response of complete response, partial response or progressive disease. In the multi-cohort phase II CheckMate 205 trial, trial patients received single-agent nivolumab. An independent review committee assessed best overall response by applying the 2007 International Working Group response criteria. Trial PBMCs were collected immediately before nivolumab initiation (C1D1) and during therapy at cycle 2 day 1 and cycle 4 day 1. Peripheral blood was collected in 8 mL Vacutainer Cell Preparation Tubes, from which PBMCs were isolated by centrifugation and then cryopreserved.

The germline V gene (reference sequence) gives CDR1 as MNHNY and CDR2 as SVGAGI. The CDR3 sequence holds 14 residues, the cysteine and phenylalanine included. Of all the DNA, just the CDR3 is kept, 42 bases in frame from base 1. V sheds 2 bases and J sheds 3 bases, leaving 10 bases between their ends. The sample consisted of peripheral blood mononuclear cells (PBMCs), taken at baseline. The receptor was isolated from a human donor with classical Hodgkin lymphoma. The sequence joins TRBV6-6 to TRBJ1-1; the D gene is possibly TRBD1, with 5 bases matching. The nucleotide sequence is TGTGCCAGCAGTTACGATGGGACCTACACTGAAGCTTTCTTT. The resulting protein is CASSYDGTYTEAFF.